Sequencing of this TCR beta chain was carried out in a study of vaccination effects on CD4 cells after COVID-19. The table came from immunoSEQ multiplex PCR; TCRdb's copy has only in-frame clones and leaves some out. Of tens of thousands of clones listed, over 70% are singletons. In germline, CDR1 is MGHRA, CDR2 YSYEKL. The CDR3 extends over 15 amino acids. The V and J ends lost 0 bases and 4 bases respectively, with 12 bases between them. In regard to this clone: Antigen unknown.

Before sequencing, viral peptide pools were used by the ViraFEST assay to expand antigen-specific CD4+ T cells. Subsequent to a culture period of about nine days, CD4+ T cells were isolated. Nucleocapsid antibodies stayed negative before and after vaccination, showing no earlier SARS-CoV-2 infection. Here the sequenced sample was CD4+ T cells from PBMCs cultured with HCoV-OC43 spike peptides, taken before COVID-19 vaccination. Subset in this sample: HCoV-OC43 spike overlapping peptide pool stimulation. The receptor was derived from a human donor who received a COVID-19 vaccine. The chain couples TRBV4-1 to TRBJ1-2; a possible D gene is TRBD1 (5 bases). The CDR3: CASSQDPGGTYGYTF. The CDR3 region has the DNA TGCGCCAGCAGCCAAGATCCGGGGGGGACCTATGGCTACACCTTC.